The 23 T cell receptor beta chains below come from one sample, sequenced in a study of CD8 T cells in ankylosing spondylitis. TCRdb re-derived calls from the 5' RACE reads in MiXCR, one entry per CDR3 protein. The sample holds 310,000 or so distinct CDR3 sequences, about 19% seen once. The sequenced sample consisted of blood, either unsorted or a sorted T cell fraction (not recorded which). The receptors stem from a male donor with ankylosing spondylitis or in good health (not recorded which).

Only a few counts were recorded for this clonotype. The genes are TRBV4-1 and TRBJ2-1; D call uncertain. The germline V gene has CDR1 MGHRA and CDR2 YSYEKL. The CDR3 totals 14 residues. V lost 0 bases and J lost 7, with 10 bases in between. CDR3 region: CASSQDFSKNEQFF. The DNA of the CDR3 is TGCGCCAGCAGCCAAGATTTCTCCAAGAATGAGCAGTTCTTC.

This clonotype has ten or more counts. The genes are TRBV6-1 and TRBJ1-1; D possibly corresponds to TRBD1 (5 bases). Trimming took 0 bases from V and 1 from J, leaving 6 bases between them. The CDR3 is made up of 14 amino acids. Germline CDR1 reads MNHNS; CDR2 reads SASEGT. Written as DNA, the CDR3 is TGTGCCAGCAGTGAAGCGAGGGGGAACACTGAAGCTTTCTTT. Translation: CASSEARGNTEAFF.

This clonotype was seen a handful of times. Here the CDR3 DNA reads TGTGCCAGCAGTGAGGATCGAGGCGGGCCTAAAACTGAAGCTTTCTTT. The encoded protein is CASSEDRGGPKTEAFF. The chain recombines TRBV25-1 with TRBJ1-1; D ambiguous. The CDR3 runs 16 residues. Germline V CDR1 and CDR2: MGHDK, SYGVNS. The V and J ends lost 3 bases and 5 bases respectively, with 19 bases between them.

The CDR3: CASSSERGALNEQFF. DNA for the CDR3: TGTGCCAGCAGTTCGGAGCGGGGGGCCTTGAATGAGCAGTTCTTC. This chain uses TRBV2 with TRBJ2-1; 9 bases fit TRBD2. The V gene's germline CDR1 is SNHLY and CDR2 FYNNEI. The CDR3 runs to 15 residues. The ends lost 5 bases at V and 7 bases at J; junction bases unmatched: 9.

This clonotype appeared many times. The CDR3 sequence is CSAATGTGTEAFF. The DNA for the CDR3 is TGCAGTGCTGCGACAGGTACGGGGACTGAAGCTTTCTTT. The V gene is TRBV20-1, the J gene TRBJ1-1; TRBD1 is a possible D gene (6 bases). The germline gives CDR1 DFQATT, CDR2 SNEGSKA (reference sequence). Trimming took 5 bases from V and 5 from J, leaving 15 bases between them. This CDR3 spans 13 amino acids.

V is TRBV15 and J is TRBJ1-4; 7 bases match TRBD1. Trimming removed 6 bases from V and 0 bases from J; junction bases left unmatched: 7. The CDR3 sequence is 16 residues long. CDR1 LNHNV and CDR2 YYDKDF come from the germline V gene (reference sequence). The CDR3 reads CATRRQGGATNEKLFF. The CDR3 DNA sequence: TGTGCCACCAGAAGACAGGGCGGAGCAACTAATGAAAAACTGTTTTTT.

A few counts support this clonotype. V gene TRBV5-1 combines with J gene TRBJ2-7, with 9 bases fitting TRBD2. This CDR3 comprises 14 residues. V lost 7 bases to trimming and J lost 5 bases; unmatched junction nucleotides: 10. The germline gives CDR1 SGHRS, CDR2 YFSETQ. CDR3 nucleotides: TGCGCCAGCTCGCTTAGCGGGAGAGCCGACGAGCAGTACGTC. This encodes CASSLSGRADEQYV.

This clonotype was counted a few times. V usage is TRBV12-3 or TRBV12-4 and J usage is TRBJ2-4; unclear D gene. The V end was cut by 5 bases, the J end by 0 bases, with 8 bases between. This CDR3 comprises 14 residues. The CDR3 sequence is CASSPALAKNIQYF. The DNA for the CDR3 is TGTGCCAGCAGTCCCGCCCTAGCCAAAAACATTCAGTACTTC.

The CDR3 nucleotides read TGTGCCAGCAGCCCCCAGGACCGGATGACAGATACGCAGTATTTT. It specifies CASSPQDRMTDTQYF. This rearrangement joins TRBV5-6 to TRBJ2-3; D gene unclear. CDR1 and CDR2 (germline): SGHDT, YYEEEE. The CDR3 is 15 residues long. V was shortened by 4 bases and J by 3 bases, with 15 bases between the two germline ends.

This clonotype was counted ten times or more. The gene calls are TRBV10-3 and TRBJ2-3; possibly TRBD2 for D (5 bases). CDR1 ENHRY and CDR2 SYGVKD come from the germline V gene. This CDR3 has 14 residues. V lost 6 bases, J lost 0 bases, and 10 bases lay in between. This CDR3 reads CAIRRTGSTDTQYF. CDR3 bases: TGTGCCATCAGGCGGACGGGAAGCACAGATACGCAGTATTTT.

This clonotype was counted between two and nine times. The chain uses TRBV6-1 and TRBJ1-2, with 7 bases that match TRBD1. CDR1 is MNHNS and CDR2 is SASEGT in the germline V gene. With 9 bases clipped from V and 3 bases from J, the junction kept 16 bases outside the gene matches. The CDR3 runs 16 residues. The CDR3 bases are TGTGCCAGTATACCCTCCGGGACAGTGAGTCACTATGGCTACACCTTC. It specifies CASIPSGTVSHYGYTF.

This chain links TRBV30 with TRBJ1-1; D is perhaps TRBD1 (5 bases). The length of the CDR3 is 15 residues. V lost 2 bases and J lost 0, with 13 bases in between. From germline, CDR1 is GTSNPN and CDR2 SVGIG (reference sequence). DNA of the CDR3: TGTGCCTGGAGTCCATGGGGGGGGGTGAACACTGAAGCTTTCTTT. Its protein is CAWSPWGGVNTEAFF.

The V gene is TRBV10-3, the J gene TRBJ2-1; D gene ambiguous. V shed 4 bases and J shed 5 bases, with 9 bases lying between them. This CDR3 region has 13 residues. CDR1 is ENHRY and CDR2 is SYGVKD in the germline V gene. The CDR3 nucleotides read TGTGCCATCAGTGTGGCCGGAAACAATGAGCAGTTCTTC. Translated: CAISVAGNNEQFF.

This clonotype turned up a few times. The chain links TRBV28 to TRBJ1-1; D might be TRBD1 (5 bases). Trimming cost V 2 bases and J 4 bases, with 14 bases left between them. Germline V CDR1 and CDR2: MDHEN, SYDVKM. This CDR3 region has 15 residues. CDR3 amino acids: CASSLRAGSGTEAFF. CDR3 in DNA: TGTGCCAGCAGTTTACGGGCAGGGTCTGGCACTGAAGCTTTCTTT. Looking up the rest from reference TRBV28 and TRBJ1-1 gives the full variable domain: DVKVTQSSRYLVKRTGEKVFLECVQDMDHENMFWYRQDPGLGLRLIYFSYDVKMKEKGDIPEGYSVSREKKERFSLILESASTNQTSMYLCASSLRAGSGTEAFFGQGTRLTVV.

CDR3 amino acids: CASSGGTRGETQYF. Here the CDR3 DNA reads TGTGCCAGCAGCGGGGGGACTAGGGGAGAGACCCAGTACTTC. J is TRBJ2-5 and V is TRBV9; 8 bases are a match to TRBD2. The ends lost 3 bases at V and 4 bases at J; junction bases unmatched: 5. CDR1 is SGDLS and CDR2 is YYNGEE in the germline V gene. This CDR3 comprises 14 residues.

This clonotype was counted only a few times. The chain links TRBV20-1 to TRBJ2-5, with 10 bases lining up with TRBD2. Per the germline V gene, CDR1 is DFQATT and CDR2 is SNEGSKA (reference sequence). The trim removed 5 bases at V and 5 bases at J, leaving 8 bases unmatched. This CDR3 contains 14 residues. CDR3 residues: CSAGAGGPRETQYF. The CDR3 DNA is TGCAGTGCTGGAGCGGGAGGGCCCAGGGAGACCCAGTACTTC.

This rearrangement joins TRBV7-6 to TRBJ2-5, with 12 nucleotides matching TRBD2. The CDR3 totals 16 residues. In germline, CDR1 is SGHVS, CDR2 FNYEAQ. With V trimmed by 2 bases and J by 3 bases, 4 bases remained unmatched. Here the CDR3 reads CASSLTSGRWEETQYF. The CDR3 bases are TGTGCCAGCAGCTTAACTAGCGGGAGGTGGGAAGAGACCCAGTACTTC.

The V call is TRBV11-2, the J call TRBJ2-5; D is perhaps TRBD2 (5 bases). CDR3 size: 14 residues. CDR1 SGHAT and CDR2 FQNNGV come from the germline V gene. Trimming pared 2 bases from V and 3 bases from J, leaving 10 bases between. DNA of the CDR3: TGTGCCAGCAGCTTAATTAGCGCGGAAGAGACCCAGTACTTC. Its translation is CASSLISAEETQYF.

This chain uses TRBV5-1 with TRBJ2-5; 8 positions agree with TRBD1. The length of the CDR3 is 14 residues. Germline V CDR1 and CDR2: SGHRS, YFSETQ. V trimming: 0 bases; J trimming: 5 bases; junction bases outside the gene matches: 3. In DNA, the CDR3 is TGCGCCAGCAGCTTGGCGGACAGGGCTGAGACCCAGTACTTC. As protein: CASSLADRAETQYF. Using reference TRBV5-1 and TRBJ2-5 for the parts outside the CDR3, the full variable domain is KAGVTQTPRYLIKTRGQQVTLSCSPISGHRSVSWYQQTPGQGLQFLFEYFSETQRNKGNFPGRFSGRQFSNSRSEMNVSTLELGDSALYLCASSLADRAETQYFGPGTRLLVL.

The V gene is TRBV20-1, the J gene TRBJ2-1; 10 bases map to TRBD2. After removal of 3 bases from V and 3 bases from J, the junction contained 5 bases not matched to a gene. Germline values: CDR1 DFQATT, CDR2 SNEGSKA (reference sequence). The CDR3 is 15 amino acids. The DNA of the CDR3 is TGCAGTGCTAGCAAACTAGCGGGGAACTACAATGAGCAGTTCTTC. Its translation is CSASKLAGNYNEQFF.

The V gene is TRBV28, the J gene TRBJ1-6; 10 nucleotides line up with TRBD1. The CDR3 runs 18 residues. CDR1 is MDHEN, CDR2 SYDVKM, per germline. Unmatched junction bases numbered 7, after V lost 5 bases and J lost 0 bases. In nucleotides, the CDR3 is TGTGCCAGCAGTCCGTGGACAGGGGGGCACTCCTATAATTCACCCCTCCACTTT. It is translated as CASSPWTGGHSYNSPLHF.

This rearrangement joins TRBV7-6 to TRBJ2-1; 9 nucleotides align to TRBD2. Germline V gene data show CDR1 as SGHVS and CDR2 as FNYEAQ. This CDR3 region has 15 residues. The V gene end was trimmed by 4 bases and the J gene end by 9 bases; junction bases not matched to a gene: 10. This CDR3 reads CASSSRAGGPTEQFF. The DNA of the CDR3 is TGTGCCAGCAGCTCCCGGGCGGGGGGGCCGACTGAGCAGTTCTTC.

The sample holds many counts of this clonotype. This chain links TRBV20-1 with TRBJ2-2; 8 bases line up with TRBD2. The germline V gene encodes CDR1 DFQATT and CDR2 SNEGSKA (reference sequence). J lost 0 bases, V lost 1 base, and 4 bases had no gene match. The CDR3 is 16 amino acids. CDR3 nucleotides: TGCAGTGCTAGAGGACTAGCGCCTACGAACACCGGGGAGCTGTTTTTT. The encoded protein is CSARGLAPTNTGELFF.